The source of this T cell receptor (beta chain) is a study of Ad26.COV2.S vaccination and SARS-CoV-2 variants (dated by TCRdb to the early 2020s). Background on the whole study: Vaccine-arm donors came from COV1001, a multicentre, randomized, double-blind, placebo-controlled phase I-IIa trial of Ad26.COV2.S in healthy adults. Ad26.COV2.S was administered intramuscularly at 5 x 10^10 or 1 x 10^11 viral particles, either as a single shot or as two shots given 56 days apart. TCRbeta repertoire sequencing served as the tool for gauging how specific and how broad the SARS-CoV-2-reactive T cell receptors were following Ad26.COV2.S vaccination. A total of 32 samples were included in the TCR-sequenced set, comprising some 20 Ad26.COV2.S vaccine recipients, 5 placebo recipients and 8 SARS-CoV-2 convalescent individuals. Participants in the trial were split at random into five groups of five each, receiving low-dose or high-dose Ad26.COV2.S once or twice, or else placebo on both occasions. Investigators remained blinded to trial group allocation during experiments and outcome assessment.

As concerns this clone: The target of this receptor is not known. Base qualities were left out, and no much larger clone turns up one base away.

Reading the label with the study, this specimen's treatment or condition is: approximately 18 received Ad26.COV2.S at low or high dose, single or two shots; roughly 5 received placebo; per-sample allocation not given. Repertoires of vaccine and placebo recipients were sequenced from samples collected on day 63 after the first injection. In Cohort 1b, 25 to 30 adults aged 18-55 years were enrolled at a single site in Boston, USA, between 29 July and 7 August 2020. Ad26.COV2.S consisted of a replication-incompetent adenovirus type 26 vector by which a prefusion-stabilized SARS-CoV-2 spike protein from the original Wuhan strain was expressed. TCRbeta CDR3 regions were sequenced with the immunoSEQ Assay. After extraction, genomic DNA underwent amplification by bias-controlled multiplex PCR, followed by high-throughput sequencing. Turning to the authors' computational methods: To quantify the absolute abundance of every unique TCRbeta CDR3 region, sequences were collapsed and filtered. T cell fraction was estimated by normalizing TCRbeta template counts to usable DNA, which was measured by amplifying reference genes present in all nucleated cells. Repertoire TCRs were annotated as SARS-CoV-2-specific by exact matching of V gene, CDR3 amino acid sequence and J gene to a known reactive TCR set. MIRA supplied the reference SARS-CoV-2 TCR set, which was filtered for enrichment in COVID-19-positive ImmuneCODE repertoires so that public or cross-reactive TCRs were removed. Based on the MIRA antigens, annotated TCRs were further analysed at the level of specific ORF or position within ORF. Breadth was defined as the number of annotated unique rearrangements divided by the total number of unique productive rearrangements, and depth was defined as the summed frequency of the annotated unique rearrangements. Group comparisons of TCR breadth used two-sided Wilcoxon rank-sum tests. Imported from immuneACCESS, the table was reduced by TCRdb to in-frame sequences with V and J called. These copies leave out some clones; in studies compared against another copy, an unresolved V gene accounts for under half, and the cause of the remainder is not known. The V and J calls and clone size were taken over from that table, and D and trimming were inferred from the DNA. The sample table contains about 400,000 clones; only one count was recorded for about 80% of them. The ten top clones hold just under 7.5% of the sample.

The full study reports these points: After vaccination, substantial breadth of spike-specific CD8+ and CD4+ T cell responses was reported. The study was not powered for comparison of responses between vaccine doses or regimens. Vaccine and placebo recipients had comparable non-spike TCR breadth, which fits with the vaccine containing only spike. Compared with placebo recipients, Ad26.COV2.S recipients showed higher spike-specific TCR breadth (P = 0.0014). It was noted by the authors that total T cell responses may have been underestimated by the TCR breadth and depth analyses.

The source material was peripheral blood, sampled in a trial of Ad26.COV2.S vaccine versus placebo. The TCR originated in a person between 18 and 65 years old who received the Ad26.COV2.S COVID-19 vaccine or a placebo.

The bases are TGTGCCAGCAGCTCACAGGGGGCCGACTCCCGTGGCTACACCTTC. Protein translation: CASSSQGADSRGYTF. This chain is built from TRBV7-2 and TRBJ1-2, and 9 bases in between align with TRBD1. CDR1 is given as SGHTA and CDR2 as FQGNSA, both from the germline V gene. For this chain, trimming is 4 bases at the V end and 7 bases at the J end, and the number of junction bases without a gene match is 10. From the cysteine through the phenylalanine, the CDR3 covers 15 amino acids. Just the 45-base CDR3 DNA is kept, in frame starting at base 1.